These 13 T cell receptor beta chains were all obtained from the same sample, sequenced in a study of T-cell memory formation after mild COVID-19. One entry per CDR3 protein, called by TCRdb with MiXCR from the 5' RACE reads. The sample includes roughly 600,000 distinct CDR3 sequences, roughly 18% seen only once; the top ten take approximately 12%. The sequenced material came from PBMCs or a T cell subset sorted from them (not recorded which). Receptors originate from an adult woman who had mild COVID-19 (a few samples of this study predate the infection). Cell type and time point are not known.

This clonotype was seen only a few times. This chain joins TRBV12-3 or TRBV12-4 and TRBJ1-4; TRBD1 is a possible D gene (6 bases). CDR3 length: 12 residues. The V and J ends lost 8 bases and 8 bases respectively, with 12 bases between them. The CDR3 sequence: CASGRGIEKLFF. CDR3 bases: TGTGCCAGCGGCAGGGGAATCGAAAAACTGTTTTTT.

This sequence joins TRBV27 and TRBJ2-3, with D hard to call. Trimming removed 0 bases from V and 1 base from J, with 5 bases in between. CDR1 MNHEY and CDR2 SMNVEV come from the germline V gene (reference sequence). The CDR3 covers 14 residues. For the CDR3, the DNA is TGTGCCAGCAGTTTATCCGCCCGCACAGATACGCAGTATTTT. Protein product: CASSLSARTDTQYF.

The gene calls are TRBV7-9 and TRBJ2-1; 12 nucleotides align to TRBD2. After removal of 6 bases from V and 8 bases from J, the junction contained 5 bases not matched to a gene. Germline assignment: CDR1 SEHNR and CDR2 FQNEAQ (reference sequence). This CDR3 has 14 residues. CDR3 DNA sequence: TGTGCCAGCAGAACTAGCGGGAGGAACTATGAGCAGTTCTTC. It encodes CASRTSGRNYEQFF.

A few counts support this clonotype. V gene TRBV12-3 or TRBV12-4 combines with J gene TRBJ2-3; the D is unclear. CDR3 length: 14 amino acids. The V end lost 2 bases, the J end lost 0 bases, and 6 bases lay between the germline ends. CDR3 region: CASSLMASTDTQYF. In DNA form, the CDR3 reads TGTGCCAGCAGTTTAATGGCTAGCACAGATACGCAGTATTTT.

This chain uses TRBV20-1 with TRBJ2-2; maybe TRBD2 (5 bases). Trimming shortened V by 0 bases and J by 4 bases, and 15 bases separated the two germline ends. The germline V gene encodes CDR1 DFQATT and CDR2 SNEGSKA (reference sequence). The CDR3 has 16 residues. The CDR3 here is CSARESEAGGTGELFF. The CDR3 coding sequence is TGCAGTGCTAGAGAGAGCGAGGCGGGCGGCACCGGGGAGCTGTTTTTT.

The chain uses TRBV9 and TRBJ2-7; D remains unclear. V lost 0 bases, J lost 3 bases, and 10 bases lay in between. The CDR3 spans 14 residues. CDR1 and CDR2 (germline): SGDLS, YYNGEE. The CDR3 is CASSVDGRVYEQYF. For the CDR3, the DNA is TGTGCCAGCAGCGTAGATGGAAGGGTCTACGAGCAGTACTTC.

The gene calls are TRBV7-9 and TRBJ2-4, with D tentatively TRBD2 (5 bases). CDR1 and CDR2 (germline): SEHNR, FQNEAQ (reference sequence). CDR3 length equals 18 residues. V was trimmed by 5 bases and J by 3 bases, leaving 23 bases between them. CDR3: CASSAPSGRNNNKNIQYF. As DNA, the CDR3 is TGTGCCAGCAGCGCACCAAGCGGTCGGAATAACAACAAAAACATTCAGTACTTC.

The rearrangement joins TRBV20-1 to TRBJ1-1; D gene ambiguous. Germline V gives CDR1 DFQATT, CDR2 SNEGSKA (reference sequence). Trimming cost V 2 bases and J 1 base, with 20 bases left between them. The CDR3 runs 17 residues. DNA of the CDR3: TGCAGTGCTAGACCCCAGCCGACCGAACCCGCGAACACTGAAGCTTTCTTT. The encoded protein is CSARPQPTEPANTEAFF.

This clonotype appeared a few times. The rearrangement links TRBV7-6 to TRBJ2-1; 10 bases agree with TRBD2. Trimming removed 2 bases from V and 7 bases from J; junction bases left unmatched: 8. This CDR3 is 16 amino acids long. Germline V gene lookup returns CDR1 SGHVS and CDR2 FNYEAQ. The CDR3 region has the DNA TGTGCCAGCAGCTTATACAGCGGGGGGGCCATAAATGAGCAGTTCTTC. Its translation: CASSLYSGGAINEQFF.

V usage is TRBV5-1 and J usage is TRBJ1-1; D is unresolved. With 0 bases removed from V and 6 bases from J, the gap between germline ends came to 12 bases. CDR1 and CDR2 (germline): SGHRS, YFSETQ. The CDR3 spans 14 residues. The CDR3 loop is CASSLAGVRAEAFF. The CDR3, as DNA: TGCGCCAGCAGCTTGGCCGGGGTGAGGGCTGAAGCTTTCTTT. Combining the CDR3 with reference TRBV5-1 and TRBJ1-1 gives the whole variable domain KAGVTQTPRYLIKTRGQQVTLSCSPISGHRSVSWYQQTPGQGLQFLFEYFSETQRNKGNFPGRFSGRQFSNSRSEMNVSTLELGDSALYLCASSLAGVRAEAFFGQGTRLTVV.

The table lists this clonotype with a few counts. V gene TRBV20-1 combines with J gene TRBJ2-3; TRBD2 agrees at 13 bases. V lost 0 bases and J lost 4; bases outside the gene matches: 10. This CDR3 comprises 18 residues. In germline, CDR1 is DFQATT, CDR2 SNEGSKA (reference sequence). The CDR3 here is CSARDPRWTSGGADTQYF. The CDR3 coding sequence is TGCAGTGCTAGAGATCCTCGTTGGACTAGCGGGGGAGCAGATACGCAGTATTTT.

This clonotype was counted a few times. The chain uses TRBV4-2 and TRBJ2-5; 7 nucleotides align to TRBD2. In germline, CDR1 is LGHNA, CDR2 YNFKEQ. The CDR3 is 16 amino acids. Losses at the gene ends were 3 bases for V and 1 base for J; bases not matched to a gene: 8. The CDR3 DNA sequence: TGTGCCAGCAGCCATGGGCGGGGGTCCCTCCAAGAGACCCAGTACTTC. Translating gives CASSHGRGSLQETQYF.

This clonotype was found a few times. The CDR3 DNA sequence: TGTGCCAGCAGCTCCCTATTACAGGGGGCCAACACCGGGGAGCTGTTTTTT. Its protein is CASSSLLQGANTGELFF. The chain uses TRBV7-6 and TRBJ2-2; 9 bases are shared with TRBD1. V lost 4 bases and J lost 2; bases outside the gene matches: 8. Per the germline V gene, CDR1 is SGHVS and CDR2 is FNYEAQ. This CDR3 is built from 17 residues.